Below are 30 T cell receptor beta chains sequenced from a single sample in a study of T cells in Graves' hyperthyroidism and ophthalmopathy. Researchers took RNA transcripts and amplified the TCR beta CDR3 regions from them. The primer set for the first-round RT-PCR of the TCR CDR3 was HTBI. From the multiplex PCR reads, TCRdb called clonotypes with MiXCR, one entry per CDR3 protein. This table holds 600,000 to 700,000 distinct CDR3 sequences, roughly 15% found once. Specimen: blood. These receptors were obtained from a woman between 40 and 55 years old with Graves' ophthalmopathy.

The chain recombines TRBV3-1 with TRBJ2-5, with TRBD2 matching over 8 bases. After removal of 3 bases from V and 1 base from J, the junction contained 7 bases not matched to a gene. CDR1 LGHDT and CDR2 YNNKEL come from the germline V gene (reference sequence). CDR3 length: 16 amino acids. CDR3 amino acids: CASSHGRLAFQETQYF. Here the CDR3 DNA reads TGTGCCAGCAGCCATGGGAGACTAGCGTTCCAAGAGACCCAGTACTTC.

The table lists this clonotype with a few counts. V is TRBV7-2 and J is TRBJ2-1; TRBD2 matches 8 bases. Losses at the gene ends were 6 bases for V and 9 bases for J; bases not matched to a gene: 10. There are 14 residues in the CDR3. Germline V gives CDR1 SGHTA, CDR2 FQGNSA. CDR3 sequence: CASSPGRGWGEQFF. The CDR3 region has the DNA TGTGCCAGCAGTCCCGGGAGGGGATGGGGTGAGCAGTTCTTC. Full variable domain (missing parts from reference TRBV7-2 and TRBJ2-1): GAGVSQSPSNKVTEKGKDVELRCDPISGHTALYWYRQSLGQGLEFLIYFQGNSAPDKSGLPSDRFSAERTGGSVSTLTIQRTQQEDSAVYLCASSPGRGWGEQFFGPGTRLTVL.

This rearrangement joins TRBV24-1 to TRBJ2-5; 15 bases fit TRBD2. CDR1 is KGHDR and CDR2 is SFDVKD in the germline V gene. Unmatched junction bases numbered 3, after V lost 5 bases and J lost 3 bases. This CDR3 is built from 16 residues. CDR3 nucleotide sequence: TGTGCCACCAGTGGGACTAGCGGGAGGGAAAAAGAGACCCAGTACTTC. This sequence encodes CATSGTSGREKETQYF.

This clonotype was observed once. CDR3 nucleotides: TGCAGTGCTCCCATCGGATCCCGATTCATGAACACTGAAGCTTTCTTT. Translated: CSAPIGSRFMNTEAFF. This chain joins TRBV20-1 and TRBJ1-1; D remains unclear. This CDR3 comprises 16 residues. Between the trimmed V and J ends, which lost 5 bases and 0 bases, there was a span of 19 bases. The germline gives CDR1 DFQATT, CDR2 SNEGSKA (reference sequence).

The chain has TRBV12-3 or TRBV12-4 and TRBJ2-2; TRBD2 agrees at 9 bases. With V trimmed by 9 bases and J by 5 bases, 7 bases remained unmatched. The CDR3 has 14 residues. The CDR3 DNA is TGTGCCAGTCTAGCGGGATTGCAGACCGGGGAGCTGTTTTTT. Protein sequence: CASLAGLQTGELFF.

This clonotype was seen many times. The chain uses TRBV19 and TRBJ2-5, with 7 bases lining up with TRBD2. The CDR3 extends over 14 amino acids. J gave up 3 bases and V 7 bases, and 8 bases lay outside the gene matches. Per germline, CDR1 LNHDA and CDR2 SQIVND (reference sequence). In DNA, the CDR3 is TGTGCCAGTACCGCACTGGGAGGGGAAGAGACCCAGTACTTC. The encoded protein is CASTALGGEETQYF.

This rearrangement joins TRBV5-1 to TRBJ2-5, with D uncertain. Germline V gives CDR1 SGHRS, CDR2 YFSETQ. Trimming took off 4 bases at V and 1 base at J, with 11 bases between the two ends. The CDR3 runs 14 residues. The CDR3 reads CASSARTTQETQYF. The CDR3 coding sequence is TGCGCCAGCAGCGCCAGGACCACCCAAGAGACCCAGTACTTC.

The genes are TRBV6-1 and TRBJ1-2, with D possibly matching TRBD1 (6 bases). The V end was cut by 5 bases, the J end by 7 bases, with 20 bases between. This CDR3 has 15 residues. The germline CDR1 and CDR2 sequences are MNHNS and SASEGT. CDR3 nucleotide sequence: TGTGCCAGCAGTACCGTGACTGGGGGGCTTGGTGGCTACACCTTC. Its translation is CASSTVTGGLGGYTF.

This clonotype was counted many times. The chain joins TRBV7-8 to TRBJ1-5; the D is unclear. The CDR3 totals 14 residues. The V end was cut by 1 base, the J end by 2 bases, with 6 bases between. Germline CDR1 is SGHVS and CDR2 is FQNEAQ. CDR3 in DNA: TGTGCCAGCAGCTTAGATATCGGCAATCAGCCCCAGCATTTT. Protein sequence: CASSLDIGNQPQHF.

At least ten counts were recorded for this clonotype. The V and J genes are TRBV20-1 and TRBJ2-1; unclear D gene. Trimming took 0 bases from V and 1 from J, leaving 7 bases between them. The CDR3 extends over 14 amino acids. Germline V lookup: CDR1 DFQATT, CDR2 SNEGSKA (reference sequence). The CDR3 DNA reads TGCAGTGCTAGAGATTGGCAGTCCTACAATGAGCAGTTCTTC. It codes for CSARDWQSYNEQFF.

This clonotype was seen repeatedly, ten times or more. The rearrangement links TRBV28 to TRBJ2-5; 15 bases match TRBD2. CDR3 length: 17 residues. Germline CDR1 is MDHEN and CDR2 is SYDVKM. The trim removed 5 bases at V and 5 bases at J, leaving 9 bases unmatched. The CDR3 loop reads CASSTGLAGGPGETQYF. CDR3 DNA sequence: TGTGCCAGCAGTACTGGACTAGCGGGAGGGCCCGGGGAGACCCAGTACTTC.

This clonotype was seen a handful of times. The chain joins TRBV7-1 to TRBJ1-5, with TRBD1 matching over 8 bases. TRBV7-1 falls under the ORF class, with uncertain function. This CDR3 spans 20 amino acids. V shed 3 bases and J 0 bases; nucleotides not matched to a gene: 16. The CDR3 coding sequence is TGTGCCAGCAGCTCCGGGACAGGACGGCCGTTCGAGTGTAGCAATCAGCCCCAGCATTTT. The encoded protein is CASSSGTGRPFECSNQPQHF.

At least ten counts were recorded for this clonotype. This chain connects TRBV7-6 to TRBJ2-5; TRBD1 matches 9 bases. Per the germline V gene, CDR1 is SGHVS and CDR2 is FNYEAQ. With V trimmed by 5 bases and J by 5 bases, 6 bases remained unmatched. The CDR3 consists of 14 residues. The CDR3 reads CASSTWTGDETQYF. The CDR3, as DNA: TGTGCCAGCAGCACCTGGACAGGGGACGAGACCCAGTACTTC.

The chain is built from TRBV20-1 and TRBJ1-2, with TRBD1 matching over 9 bases. V trimming: 5 bases; J trimming: 8 bases; junction bases outside the gene matches: 15. In germline, CDR1 is DFQATT, CDR2 SNEGSKA (reference sequence). This CDR3 has 15 amino acids. CDR3 DNA sequence: TGCAGTGCTCTCTCATCGAGGGACAGGGTATCCGGCTACACCTTC. Translation: CSALSSRDRVSGYTF.

Many counts were recorded for this clonotype. The rearrangement links TRBV6-2 or TRBV6-3 to TRBJ2-7, with a possible D match to TRBD1 (6 bases). Germline assignment: CDR1 MNHEY and CDR2 SVGEGT. The germline V and J ends were trimmed by 6 bases and 5 bases, with 26 bases remaining between them. The CDR3 extends over 17 amino acids. This CDR3 is CASSYRSPGHPNHEQYF. The CDR3 region has the DNA TGTGCCAGCAGCTACCGATCACCGGGACACCCTAACCACGAGCAGTACTTC.

This clonotype was picked up many times. J is TRBJ1-1 and V is TRBV30; D not resolved. The CDR3 sequence is 12 residues long. V lost 2 bases, J lost 6 bases, and 10 bases lay in between. Germline V CDR1 and CDR2: GTSNPN, SVGIG (reference sequence). Written as DNA, the CDR3 is TGTGCCTGGAGTCTCGGGTTCGCTGAAGCTTTCTTT. This translates into CAWSLGFAEAFF.

This clonotype was picked up many times. The V gene is TRBV28, the J gene TRBJ1-1; perhaps TRBD1 as D (5 bases). The V end was cut by 6 bases, the J end by 4 bases, with 6 bases between. This CDR3 region has 11 residues. Germline CDR1 reads MDHEN; CDR2 reads SYDVKM. The chain's CDR3 is CASRTATEAFF. CDR3 bases: TGTGCCAGCAGGACAGCCACTGAAGCTTTCTTT.

The table lists this clonotype with many counts. V usage is TRBV10-3 and J usage is TRBJ2-7; D unresolved. In germline, CDR1 is ENHRY, CDR2 SYGVKD. This CDR3 comprises 12 residues. Trimming stripped 4 bases from V and 3 bases from J, with 7 bases between. The CDR3 sequence is CAISGTSYEQYF. CDR3 in DNA: TGTGCCATCAGTGGGACGAGCTACGAGCAGTACTTC.

This chain connects TRBV12-3 or TRBV12-4 to TRBJ2-1, with 8 nucleotides matching TRBD2. The V gene end was trimmed by 5 bases and the J gene end by 9 bases; junction bases not matched to a gene: 9. The CDR3 covers 14 residues. The CDR3 reads CASSQGGRWSEQFF. CDR3 nucleotide sequence: TGTGCCAGCAGTCAAGGCGGGAGGTGGAGTGAGCAGTTCTTC.

This clonotype has just a few counts. This chain connects TRBV12-3 or TRBV12-4 to TRBJ2-2; D gene uncertain. The CDR3 contains 12 residues. V lost 7 bases, J lost 6 bases, and 9 bases lay in between. In DNA form, the CDR3 reads TGTGCCAGCACCACCCCGCCCGGGGAGCTGTTTTTT. Translating gives CASTTPPGELFF.

This clonotype was counted many times. V and J are TRBV19 and TRBJ1-1; D remains unclear. V shed 3 bases and J shed 3 bases, with 8 bases lying between them. The CDR3 consists of 13 residues. The germline V gene has CDR1 LNHDA and CDR2 SQIVND (reference sequence). The CDR3 DNA sequence: TGTGCCAGTAGTATCGCGGGGTACACTGAAGCTTTCTTT. This gives the protein CASSIAGYTEAFF.

In its sample, this clonotype was seen many times. The rearrangement uses TRBV11-3 and TRBJ2-2, with 7 bases that match TRBD1. Per the germline V gene, CDR1 is SGHNT and CDR2 is YENEEA. V shed 2 bases and J 1 base; nucleotides not matched to a gene: 1. The length of the CDR3 is 15 residues. The CDR3: CASSLQGENTGELFF. The CDR3 nucleotides are TGTGCCAGCAGCTTACAGGGGGAGAACACCGGGGAGCTGTTTTTT.

The chain has TRBV7-2 and TRBJ2-5; D uncertain. The CDR3 consists of 15 residues. Germline CDR1 reads SGHTA; CDR2 reads FQGNSA. V was cut by 2 bases and J by 2 bases, with 12 bases left in between. CDR3 region: CASSLFLAIQETQYF. The CDR3 bases are TGTGCCAGCAGCTTATTTCTTGCGATACAAGAGACCCAGTACTTC. Looking up the rest from reference TRBV7-2 and TRBJ2-5 gives the full variable domain: GAGVSQSPSNKVTEKGKDVELRCDPISGHTALYWYRQSLGQGLEFLIYFQGNSAPDKSGLPSDRFSAERTGGSVSTLTIQRTQQEDSAVYLCASSLFLAIQETQYFGPGTRLLVL.

This clonotype was recorded at least ten times. The J gene is TRBJ2-6, the V gene TRBV12-3 or TRBV12-4; 7 bases match TRBD2. The trim removed 8 bases at V and 0 bases at J, leaving 7 bases unmatched. This CDR3 is 16 amino acids long. The CDR3: CASGGRALSGANVLTF. In DNA form, the CDR3 reads TGTGCCAGCGGGGGGAGGGCCCTCTCTGGGGCCAACGTCCTGACTTTC.

On this clonotype: A junction boundary mismatches the germline segment, possibly from a read error. The CDR3 spells CASSLYGADRPQHF. Written as DNA, the CDR3 is TGCGCCAGCAGTTTATACGGGGCCGATCGGCCCCAGCATTTT. The chain joins TRBV6-5 to TRBJ1-5; TRBD1 is a possible D gene (5 bases). CDR3 size: 14 residues. From germline, CDR1 is MNHEY and CDR2 SVGAGI.

This clonotype was detected many times. The chain couples TRBV6-5 to TRBJ2-2, with a possible D match to TRBD1 (7 bases). Trimming removed 0 bases from V and 6 bases from J, with 17 bases in between. Germline V CDR1 and CDR2: MNHEY, SVGAGI. This CDR3 spans 17 amino acids. The CDR3 DNA sequence: TGTGCCAGCAGTTACTCTGGCGGGACAGATAAAGCCGGGGAGCTGTTTTTT. The encoded protein is CASSYSGGTDKAGELFF.

This clonotype came up once. A much larger clone sits a single nucleotide away, making a read error possible. V and J are TRBV7-2 and TRBJ2-7; possibly TRBD1 for D (5 bases). Germline V gene sequence: CDR1 SGHTA, CDR2 FQGNSA. The CDR3 contains 15 residues. Written as DNA, the CDR3 is TGTGCCATCAGCTTAGGAGACAGCCTTTGGGACGAGCAGTACTTC. Amino acid sequence: CAISLGDSLWDEQYF. The variable domain in full, with the rest retrieved from reference TRBV7-2 and TRBJ2-7, is GAGVSQSPSNKVTEKGKDVELRCDPISGHTALYWYRQSLGQGLEFLIYFQGNSAPDKSGLPSDRFSAERTGGSVSTLTIQRTQQEDSAVYLCAISLGDSLWDEQYFGPGTRLTVT.

This rearrangement joins TRBV7-4 to TRBJ1-3, with TRBD1 matching 7 bases. V was pared by 1 base and J by 0 bases, with 6 bases of the junction left unmatched. The CDR3 spans 17 residues. The V gene's germline CDR1 is SGHVT and CDR2 SQSDAQ. The CDR3 loop reads CASSLGGWDSSGNTIYF. The CDR3 region has the DNA TGTGCCAGCAGCTTAGGGGGCTGGGACAGCTCTGGAAACACCATATATTTT.

The rearrangement uses TRBV29-1 and TRBJ2-5; D is ambiguous. CDR3 size: 13 residues. CDR1 is SQVTM, CDR2 ANQGSEA, per germline. The V end was cut by 6 bases, the J end by 2 bases, with 13 bases between. The CDR3 nucleotides are TGCAGCGTACTCGACTTAGGACAAGAGACCCAGTACTTC. This sequence encodes CSVLDLGQETQYF.

In its sample, this clonotype was seen many times. CDR3 sequence: CASSLSPGGPGGAFF. CDR3 nucleotide sequence: TGTGCCAGCAGCTTATCCCCAGGGGGCCCGGGCGGGGCTTTCTTT. V and J are TRBV7-8 and TRBJ1-1, with 8 positions matching TRBD1. Trimming at V came to 2 bases and at J to 11 bases, leaving 13 bases not matched to a gene. Germline V gene sequence: CDR1 SGHVS, CDR2 FQNEAQ. This CDR3 contains 15 residues.